This T cell receptor beta chain was captured in a study of Graves' ophthalmopathy and Graves' hyperthyroidism. The study, taken as a whole, reports: With 60% to 71% sensitivity and approximately 73% specificity, the model predicted ophthalmopathy progression. Most expanded thyroid clonotypes above 0.001 frequency also appeared in blood.

Transcripts of RNA were the source for amplifying TCR beta CDR3 regions. In the first round, RT-PCR was carried out with HTBI primers, and a multiplex PCR formed the second round. Via MiXCR, TCRdb re-called the multiplex PCR reads, giving one row per CDR3 protein. The table includes approximately 1.2 million distinct CDR3 sequences, 35% to 45% detected once. Patients were diagnosed from clinical symptoms, serum thyroxine, TRAb, thyroid ultrasound and orbital computed tomography. This CDR3 has 16 residues. Trimming left V 0 bases short and J 3 bases short, with 15 bases between. As for this clonotype: The antigen is undetermined.

The chain has TRBV12-3 or TRBV12-4 and TRBJ2-7, with D uncertain. The sequence was collected from an adult man with Graves' hyperthyroidism. The sample consisted of peripheral blood or thyroid tissue (not recorded which). The CDR3 bases are TGTGCCAGCAGTTTAGCTTTTGACCTCTCCGGCTACGAGCAGTACTTC. This codes for CASSLAFDLSGYEQYF.